The 16 T cell receptor beta chains in this list originate from one sample, sequenced in a study of early T cells in non-severe SARS-CoV-2 infection. TCRdb re-analysed the 5' RACE reads in MiXCR, keeping a single row per CDR3 protein. The sample includes 40,000 to 45,000 distinct CDR3 sequences, around 6.1% of them seen just once. This specimen was whole blood, taken at baseline. These TCRs come from an adult who was a healthcare worker with PCR-confirmed SARS-CoV-2 infection or an uninfected control (not recorded which).

This clonotype was seen a few times. This chain links TRBV4-3 with TRBJ1-1, with D possibly being TRBD1 (6 bases). This CDR3 has 13 residues. V dropped 8 bases and J dropped 1 base, with 11 bases sitting between them. Germline V gives CDR1 LGHNA, CDR2 YSLEER. The CDR3 region has the DNA TGCGCCAGCTCCGGCAGGGGGAACACTGAAGCTTTCTTT. The encoded protein is CASSGRGNTEAFF.

The chain recombines TRBV20-1 with TRBJ2-7; 9 nucleotides align to TRBD1. The CDR3 is 16 amino acids. V lost 0 bases to trimming and J lost 3 bases; unmatched junction nucleotides: 9. Germline V gene lookup returns CDR1 DFQATT and CDR2 SNEGSKA (reference sequence). CDR3 in DNA: TGCAGTGCTAGAGATTTGGGACAGGGCTCTCTCTACGAGCAGTACTTC. Protein product: CSARDLGQGSLYEQYF.

In this sample, this clonotype turned up many times. This chain uses TRBV29-1 with TRBJ1-4; the match to TRBD1 covers 7 bases. After removal of 6 bases from V and 8 bases from J, the junction contained 6 bases not matched to a gene. Looked up from germline, CDR1 is SQVTM and CDR2 is ANQGSEA. There are 12 residues in the CDR3. CDR3 sequence: CSVRQGDEKLFF. CDR3 bases: TGCAGCGTCCGACAGGGAGACGAAAAACTGTTTTTT.

This clonotype was recorded at least ten times. The V gene is TRBV11-2, the J gene TRBJ2-1; TRBD1 agrees at 8 bases. The CDR3 consists of 16 residues. Germline CDR1 is SGHAT and CDR2 is FQNNGV. V lost 5 bases to trimming and J lost 8 bases; unmatched junction nucleotides: 14. The CDR3 bases are TGTGCCAGCAGCGCGCCGGGACAGGTCGTACTGGATGAGCAGTTCTTC. It translates to CASSAPGQVVLDEQFF.

This clonotype was seen a few times. The chain links TRBV2 to TRBJ1-1; D is undetermined. Trimming took off 1 base at V and 0 bases at J, with 9 bases between the two ends. Per the germline V gene, CDR1 is SNHLY and CDR2 is FYNNEI. The CDR3 has 15 residues. DNA of the CDR3: TGTGCCAGCAGTGAAGGGGCGGCCATGAACACTGAAGCTTTCTTT. Residues: CASSEGAAMNTEAFF.

This clonotype has a count of ten or more. This chain joins TRBV9 and TRBJ2-7; D is unresolved. Trimming stripped 3 bases from V and 0 bases from J, with 13 bases between. CDR3 length: 15 amino acids. CDR1 is SGDLS, CDR2 YYNGEE, per germline. The CDR3, as DNA: TGTGCCAGCAGCGCCCAGCCAACTTCCTCCTACGAGCAGTACTTC. Protein product: CASSAQPTSSYEQYF.

This clonotype was seen many times. This chain joins TRBV19 and TRBJ2-5; 9 bases agree with TRBD1. There are 12 residues in the CDR3. Trimming took 8 bases from V and 5 from J; bases not matched to a gene: 3. The germline gives CDR1 LNHDA, CDR2 SQIVND (reference sequence). CDR3 sequence reads: CASGTGLETQYF. As DNA, the CDR3 is TGTGCCAGTGGGACAGGGCTGGAGACCCAGTACTTC.

This clonotype was observed a few times. The rearrangement joins TRBV20-1 to TRBJ2-5; maybe TRBD2 (5 bases). Germline CDR1 is DFQATT and CDR2 is SNEGSKA (reference sequence). V dropped 7 bases and J dropped 4 bases, with 10 bases sitting between them. This CDR3 is built from 11 residues. Written as DNA, the CDR3 is TGCAGTGTCAGGAGCGGAGAGACCCAGTACTTC. Translating it yields CSVRSGETQYF.

This clonotype was recorded at least ten times. The chain uses TRBV20-1 and TRBJ1-2; D remains unclear. V lost 4 bases, J lost 0 bases, and 9 bases lay in between. Germline lookup yields CDR1 DFQATT and CDR2 SNEGSKA (reference sequence). The CDR3 has 13 residues. CDR3 protein: CSAMPVANYGYTF. In DNA form, the CDR3 reads TGCAGTGCTATGCCAGTAGCTAACTATGGCTACACCTTC.

This chain connects TRBV4-2 to TRBJ1-5; no clear D gene. CDR3 length: 14 amino acids. V was trimmed by 0 bases and J by 2 bases, leaving 5 bases between them. Germline values: CDR1 LGHNA, CDR2 YNFKEQ. The CDR3 DNA reads TGTGCCAGCAGCCAAGACGGGGGCAATCAGCCCCAGCATTTT. Its translation is CASSQDGGNQPQHF.

This chain uses TRBV5-5 with TRBJ1-2; no definite D call. V was cut by 0 bases and J by 4 bases, with 7 bases left in between. In germline, CDR1 is SGHKS, CDR2 YYEKEE (reference sequence). CDR3 length: 13 amino acids. This chain's CDR3 is CASSLEVFYGYTF. As DNA, the CDR3 is TGTGCCAGCAGCTTGGAGGTCTTCTATGGCTACACCTTC.

This clonotype was recorded many times. The CDR3 sequence is CASSLALLAGKEQYF. As DNA, the CDR3 is TGTGCCAGCAGCTTAGCCCTCTTAGCGGGGAAAGAGCAGTACTTC. This rearrangement joins TRBV7-9 to TRBJ2-7, with TRBD2 identical over 8 bases. The CDR3 spans 15 residues. Germline V gene sequence: CDR1 SEHNR, CDR2 FQNEAQ (reference sequence). The ends lost 0 bases at V and 7 bases at J; junction bases unmatched: 8.

This clonotype was counted between two and nine times. The chain links TRBV5-4 to TRBJ2-5, with 8 bases identical to TRBD1. Germline V gene lookup returns CDR1 SGHNT and CDR2 YYREEE (reference sequence). The CDR3 runs 12 residues. The V gene end was trimmed by 8 bases and the J gene end by 3 bases; junction bases not matched to a gene: 3. The CDR3 reads CARTTGEETQYF. In DNA, the CDR3 is TGTGCCAGAACGACAGGGGAAGAGACCCAGTACTTC.

The genes are TRBV27 and TRBJ2-3; 7 positions match TRBD2. Germline values: CDR1 MNHEY, CDR2 SMNVEV (reference sequence). V shed 5 bases, J shed 1 base, and the junction held 9 bases outside the gene matches. This CDR3 contains 16 residues. CDR3 DNA sequence: TGTGCCAGCAGTGTCGCGGGAGAGCACGGCACAGATACGCAGTATTTT. It translates to CASSVAGEHGTDTQYF.

The table lists this clonotype with many counts. The chain is built from TRBV12-3 or TRBV12-4 and TRBJ2-7; TRBD1 agrees at 11 bases. V was pared by 3 bases and J by 5 bases, with 6 bases of the junction left unmatched. The CDR3 consists of 15 residues. CDR3 DNA: TGTGCCAGCAGTTTCTTTGGGACAGGGGGACACGAGCAGTACTTC. Translating gives CASSFFGTGGHEQYF.

This clonotype turned up a few times. The CDR3 protein is CASSQDLPSGAGSSYNEQFF. CDR3 nucleotides: TGTGCCAGCAGCCAAGATCTGCCTAGCGGGGCGGGCAGCTCCTACAATGAGCAGTTCTTC. V gene TRBV4-2 combines with J gene TRBJ2-1; TRBD2 matches 9 bases. V lost 0 bases to trimming and J lost 0 bases; unmatched junction nucleotides: 12. This CDR3 is built from 20 residues. Germline V gene data show CDR1 as LGHNA and CDR2 as YNFKEQ.